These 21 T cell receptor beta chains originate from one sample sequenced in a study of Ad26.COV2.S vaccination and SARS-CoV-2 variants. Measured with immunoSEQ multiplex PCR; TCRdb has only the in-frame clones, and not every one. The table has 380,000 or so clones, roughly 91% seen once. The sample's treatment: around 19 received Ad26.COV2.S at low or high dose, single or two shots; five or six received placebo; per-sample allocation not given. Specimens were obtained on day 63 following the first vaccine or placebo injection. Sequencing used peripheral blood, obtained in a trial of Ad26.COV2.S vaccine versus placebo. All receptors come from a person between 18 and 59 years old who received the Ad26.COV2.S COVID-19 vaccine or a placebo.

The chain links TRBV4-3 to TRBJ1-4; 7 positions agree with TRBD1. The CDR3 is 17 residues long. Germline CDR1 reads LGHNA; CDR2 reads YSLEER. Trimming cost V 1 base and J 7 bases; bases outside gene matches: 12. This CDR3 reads CASSQVVWEAGGEKLFF. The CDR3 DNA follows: TGCGCCAGCAGCCAAGTCGTTTGGGAGGCAGGGGGTGAAAAACTGTTTTTT.

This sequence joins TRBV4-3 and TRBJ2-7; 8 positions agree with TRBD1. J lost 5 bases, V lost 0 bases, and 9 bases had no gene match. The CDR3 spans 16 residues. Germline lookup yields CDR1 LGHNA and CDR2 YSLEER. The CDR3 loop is CASSQESGGSTNEQYF. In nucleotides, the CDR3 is TGCGCCAGCAGCCAAGAGTCAGGGGGCTCAACCAACGAGCAGTACTTC.

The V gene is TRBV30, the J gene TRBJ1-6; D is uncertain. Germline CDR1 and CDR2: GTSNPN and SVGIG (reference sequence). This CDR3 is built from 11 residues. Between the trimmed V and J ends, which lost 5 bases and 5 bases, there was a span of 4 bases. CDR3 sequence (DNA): TGTGCCTGGGGGGATAATTCACCCCTCCACTTT. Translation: CAWGDNSPLHF.

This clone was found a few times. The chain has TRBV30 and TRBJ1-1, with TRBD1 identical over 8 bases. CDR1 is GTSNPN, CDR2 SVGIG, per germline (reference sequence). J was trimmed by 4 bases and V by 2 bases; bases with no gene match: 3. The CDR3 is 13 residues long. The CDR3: CAWSRTGPTEAFF. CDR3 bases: TGTGCCTGGAGTCGGACAGGGCCCACTGAAGCTTTCTTT.

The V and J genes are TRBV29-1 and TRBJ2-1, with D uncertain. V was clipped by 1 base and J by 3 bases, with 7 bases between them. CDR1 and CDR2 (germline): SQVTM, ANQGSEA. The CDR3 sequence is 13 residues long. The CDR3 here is CSVEGIGYNEQFF. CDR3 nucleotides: TGCAGCGTTGAAGGAATAGGCTACAATGAGCAGTTCTTC.

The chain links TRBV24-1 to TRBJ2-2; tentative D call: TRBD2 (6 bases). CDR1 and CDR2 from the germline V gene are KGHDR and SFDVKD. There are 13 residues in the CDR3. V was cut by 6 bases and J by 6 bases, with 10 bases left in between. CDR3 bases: TGTGCCACCAGTTCCGGGGAGGCCGGGGAGCTGTTTTTT. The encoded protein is CATSSGEAGELFF.

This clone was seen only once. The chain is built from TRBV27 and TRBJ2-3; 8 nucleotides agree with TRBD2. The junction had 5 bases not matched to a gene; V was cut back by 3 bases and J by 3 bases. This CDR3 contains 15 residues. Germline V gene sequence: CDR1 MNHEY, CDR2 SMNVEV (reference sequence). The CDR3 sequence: CASSLGGRITDTQYF. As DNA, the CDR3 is TGTGCCAGCAGTTTGGGCGGGAGGATAACAGATACGCAGTATTTT.

CDR3 region: CASSLALGSNQPQHF. Here the CDR3 DNA reads TGTGCCAGCAGCTTGGCTTTGGGGTCAAATCAGCCCCAGCATTTT. This chain joins TRBV5-5 and TRBJ1-5, with no clear D. V lost 0 bases and J lost 4, with 11 bases in between. Germline V gene data show CDR1 as SGHKS and CDR2 as YYEKEE (reference sequence). This CDR3 has 15 amino acids.

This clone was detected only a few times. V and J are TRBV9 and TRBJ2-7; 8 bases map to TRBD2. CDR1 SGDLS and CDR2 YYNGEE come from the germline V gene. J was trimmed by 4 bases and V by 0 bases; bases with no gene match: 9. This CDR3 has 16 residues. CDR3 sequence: CASSVAEVAGSYEQYF. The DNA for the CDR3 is TGTGCCAGCAGCGTAGCCGAAGTAGCGGGGTCATACGAGCAGTACTTC. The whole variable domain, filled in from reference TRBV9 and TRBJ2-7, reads DSGVTQTPKHLITATGQRVTLRCSPRSGDLSVYWYQQSLDQGLQFLIQYYNGEERAKGNILERFSAQQFPDLHSELNLSSLELGDSALYFCASSVAEVAGSYEQYFGPGTRLTVT.

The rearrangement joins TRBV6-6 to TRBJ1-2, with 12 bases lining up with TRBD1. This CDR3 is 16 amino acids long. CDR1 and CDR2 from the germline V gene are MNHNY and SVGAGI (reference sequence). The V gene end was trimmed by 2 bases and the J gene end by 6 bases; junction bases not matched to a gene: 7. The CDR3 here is CASSYPGTGGANGYTF. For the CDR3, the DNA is TGTGCCAGCAGTTACCCTGGGACAGGGGGCGCGAATGGCTACACCTTC.

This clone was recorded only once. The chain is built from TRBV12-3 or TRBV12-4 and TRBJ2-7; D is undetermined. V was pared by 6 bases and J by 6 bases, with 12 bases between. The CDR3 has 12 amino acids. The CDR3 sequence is CASRLGLGEQYF. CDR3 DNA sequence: TGTGCCAGCAGACTGGGCTTGGGCGAGCAGTACTTC.

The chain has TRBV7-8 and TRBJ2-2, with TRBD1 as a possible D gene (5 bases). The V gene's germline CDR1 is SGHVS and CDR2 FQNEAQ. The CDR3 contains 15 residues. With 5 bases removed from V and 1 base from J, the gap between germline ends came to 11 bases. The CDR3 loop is CASSLIRENTGELFF. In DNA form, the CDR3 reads TGTGCCAGCAGCCTTATCAGGGAGAACACCGGGGAGCTGTTTTTT.

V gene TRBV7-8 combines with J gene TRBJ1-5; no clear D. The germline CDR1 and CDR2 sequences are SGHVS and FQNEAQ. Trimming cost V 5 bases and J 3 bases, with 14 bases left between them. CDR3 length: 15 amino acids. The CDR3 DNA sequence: TGTGCCAGCAGCCCCCGGGGAGGGCACAATCAGCCCCAGCATTTT. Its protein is CASSPRGGHNQPQHF. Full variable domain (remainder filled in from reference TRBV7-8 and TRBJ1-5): GAGVSQSPRYKVAKRGQDVALRCDPISGHVSLFWYQQALGQGPEFLTYFQNEAQLDKSGLPSDRFFAERPEGSVSTLKIQRTQQEDSAVYLCASSPRGGHNQPQHFGDGTRLSIL.

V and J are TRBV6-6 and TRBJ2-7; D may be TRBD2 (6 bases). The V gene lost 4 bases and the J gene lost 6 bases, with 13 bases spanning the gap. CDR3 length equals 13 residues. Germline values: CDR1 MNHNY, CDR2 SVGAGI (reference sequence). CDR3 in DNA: TGTGCCAGCAGTTGGGGCGGAGGGCCCGAGCAGTACTTC. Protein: CASSWGGGPEQYF.

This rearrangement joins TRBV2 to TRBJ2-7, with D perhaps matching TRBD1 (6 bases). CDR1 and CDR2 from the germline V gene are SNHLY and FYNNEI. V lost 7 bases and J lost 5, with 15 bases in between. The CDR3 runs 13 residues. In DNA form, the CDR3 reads TGTGCCAGCAAGGGGGTAGGGCGGAACGAGCAGTACTTC. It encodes CASKGVGRNEQYF.

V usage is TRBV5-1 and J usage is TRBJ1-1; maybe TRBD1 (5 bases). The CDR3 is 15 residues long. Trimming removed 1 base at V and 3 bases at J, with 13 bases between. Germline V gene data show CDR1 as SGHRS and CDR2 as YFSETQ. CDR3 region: CASSLQGLVDTEAFF. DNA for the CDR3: TGCGCCAGCAGCTTGCAGGGTTTGGTAGACACTGAAGCTTTCTTT.

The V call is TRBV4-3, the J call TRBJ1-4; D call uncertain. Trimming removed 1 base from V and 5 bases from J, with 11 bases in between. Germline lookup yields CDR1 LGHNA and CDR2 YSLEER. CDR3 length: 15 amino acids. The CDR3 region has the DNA TGCGCCAGCAGCCAAGGGGCCGGGAGGAATGAAAAACTGTTTTTT. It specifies CASSQGAGRNEKLFF.

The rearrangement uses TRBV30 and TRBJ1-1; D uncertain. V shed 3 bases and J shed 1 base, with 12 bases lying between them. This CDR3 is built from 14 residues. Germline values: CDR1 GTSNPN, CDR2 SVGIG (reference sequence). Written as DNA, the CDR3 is TGTGCCTGGAGCCTTCACTTGGGGAACACTGAAGCTTTCTTT. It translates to CAWSLHLGNTEAFF.

The CDR3 loop reads CATSRDTVTRAGQYF. CDR3 sequence (DNA): TGTGCCACCAGCAGAGATACGGTCACCCGTGCCGGGCAGTACTTC. The V gene is TRBV15, the J gene TRBJ2-7; D ambiguous. This CDR3 is 15 amino acids long. Germline values: CDR1 LNHNV, CDR2 YYDKDF (reference sequence). The V and J ends lost 0 bases and 9 bases respectively, with 18 bases between them.

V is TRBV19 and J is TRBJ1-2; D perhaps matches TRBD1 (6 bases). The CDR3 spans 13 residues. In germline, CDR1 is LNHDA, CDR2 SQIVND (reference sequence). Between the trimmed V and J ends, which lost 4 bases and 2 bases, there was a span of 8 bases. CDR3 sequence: CASSSGQNYGYTF. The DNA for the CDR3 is TGTGCCAGTAGTAGCGGACAGAACTATGGCTACACCTTC.

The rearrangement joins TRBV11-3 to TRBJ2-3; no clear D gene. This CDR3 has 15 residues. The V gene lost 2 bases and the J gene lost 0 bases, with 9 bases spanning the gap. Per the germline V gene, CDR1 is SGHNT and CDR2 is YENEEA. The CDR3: CASSLSQLSTDTQYF. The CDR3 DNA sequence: TGTGCCAGCAGCTTAAGCCAGCTCAGCACAGATACGCAGTATTTT.